This T cell receptor beta chain was recorded in a study of vaccination effects on CD4 cells after COVID-19. The CDR3 covers 15 residues. The V and J ends lost 5 bases and 8 bases, in that order; junction bases with no gene match: 10. Germline V gives CDR1 SGHVS, CDR2 FQNEAQ. Some clones are missing from TCRdb's copy, which holds only in-frame ones; the method was immunoSEQ multiplex PCR. In the table there are approximately 37,000 clones, roughly 79% of which are singletons. As for this clone: Its antigen is unknown.

Scientists isolated CD4+ T cells after a roughly 10-day culture period ended. None of these healthy vaccinees had been infected with SARS-CoV-2 before vaccination. The chain carries TRBV7-8 and TRBJ1-4; 8 bases agree with TRBD1. The sequence came from a human donor who received a COVID-19 vaccine. The material sequenced was CD4+ T cells from PBMCs cultured without peptide, taken before COVID-19 vaccination. The CDR3 nucleotides read TGTGCCAGCAGCCCGCAGGGGGCGCGAGCCGAAAAACTGTTTTTT. Its translation is CASSPQGARAEKLFF.